This T cell receptor beta chain was sequenced for a study of blood T cell repertoires in COVID-19. Study at large: T cells, B-cell-depleted T cells, or PBMCs provided the cDNA or gDNA that served as material.

Here immunoSEQ multiplex PCR was the method, and the copy in TCRdb shows in-frame clones only, minus some. The repertoire has about 240,000 clones, 70% to 75% of them found once; the top ten carry around 3.2%. Germline CDR1 SGHAT, CDR2 FQNNGV. The CDR3 has 15 residues. V was shortened by 6 bases and J by 7 bases, with 16 bases between the two germline ends. The genes are TRBV11-2 and TRBJ2-6; D remains ambiguous. This TCR derives from a woman older than 75 with acute or convalescent COVID-19. Sequencing was performed on peripheral blood. The chain's CDR3 is CASRRFGGIANVLTF. Here the CDR3 DNA reads TGTGCCAGCAGAAGGTTTGGCGGTATCGCCAACGTCCTGACTTTC.